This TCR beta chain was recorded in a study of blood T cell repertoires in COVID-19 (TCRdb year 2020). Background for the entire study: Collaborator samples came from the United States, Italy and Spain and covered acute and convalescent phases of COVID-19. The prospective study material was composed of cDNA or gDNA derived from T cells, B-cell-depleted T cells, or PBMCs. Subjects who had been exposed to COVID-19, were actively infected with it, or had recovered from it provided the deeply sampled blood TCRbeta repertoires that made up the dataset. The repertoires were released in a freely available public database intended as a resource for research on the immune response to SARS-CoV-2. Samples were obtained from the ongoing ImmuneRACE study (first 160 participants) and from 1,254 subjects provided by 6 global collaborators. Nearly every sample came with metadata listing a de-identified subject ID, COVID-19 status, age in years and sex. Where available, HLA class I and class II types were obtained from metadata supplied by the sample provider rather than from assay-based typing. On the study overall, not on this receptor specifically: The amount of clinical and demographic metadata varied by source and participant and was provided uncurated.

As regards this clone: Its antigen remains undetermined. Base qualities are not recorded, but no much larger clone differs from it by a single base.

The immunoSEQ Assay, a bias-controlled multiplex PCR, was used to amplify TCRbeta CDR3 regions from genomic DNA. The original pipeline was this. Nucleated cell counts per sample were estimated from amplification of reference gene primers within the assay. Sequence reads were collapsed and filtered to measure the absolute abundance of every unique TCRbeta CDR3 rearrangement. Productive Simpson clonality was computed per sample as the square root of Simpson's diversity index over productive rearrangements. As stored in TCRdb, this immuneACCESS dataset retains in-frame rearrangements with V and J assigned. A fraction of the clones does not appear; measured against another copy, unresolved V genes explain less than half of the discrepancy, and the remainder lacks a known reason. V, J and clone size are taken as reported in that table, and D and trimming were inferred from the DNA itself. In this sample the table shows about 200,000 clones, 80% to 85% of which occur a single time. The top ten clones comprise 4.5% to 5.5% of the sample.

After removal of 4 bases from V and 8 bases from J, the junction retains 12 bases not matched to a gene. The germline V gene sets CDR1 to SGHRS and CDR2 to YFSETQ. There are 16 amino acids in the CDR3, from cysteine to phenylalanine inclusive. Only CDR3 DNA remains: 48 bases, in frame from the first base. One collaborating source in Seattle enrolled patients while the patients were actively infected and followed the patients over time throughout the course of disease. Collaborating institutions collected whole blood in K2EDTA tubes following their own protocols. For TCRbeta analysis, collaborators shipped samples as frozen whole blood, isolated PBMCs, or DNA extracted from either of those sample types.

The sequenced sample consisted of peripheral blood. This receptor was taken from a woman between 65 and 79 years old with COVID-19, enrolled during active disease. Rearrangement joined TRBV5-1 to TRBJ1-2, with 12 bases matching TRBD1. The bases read TGCGCCAGCAGCCCGGGACAGGGGGCGTTATTTTTGGGCTACACCTTC. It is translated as CASSPGQGALFLGYTF.